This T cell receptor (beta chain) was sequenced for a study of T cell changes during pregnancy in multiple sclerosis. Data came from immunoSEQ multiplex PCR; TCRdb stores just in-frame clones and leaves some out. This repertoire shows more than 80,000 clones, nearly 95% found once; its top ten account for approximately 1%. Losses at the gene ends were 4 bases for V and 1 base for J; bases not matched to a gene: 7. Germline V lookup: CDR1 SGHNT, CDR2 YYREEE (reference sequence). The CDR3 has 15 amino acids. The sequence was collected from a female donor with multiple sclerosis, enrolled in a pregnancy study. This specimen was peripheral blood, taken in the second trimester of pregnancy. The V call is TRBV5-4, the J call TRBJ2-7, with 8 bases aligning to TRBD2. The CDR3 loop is CASSPGAGASYEQYF. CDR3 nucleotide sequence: TGTGCCAGCAGCCCAGGAGCGGGAGCTTCCTACGAGCAGTACTTC.